This T cell receptor (beta chain) was observed in a study of cytomegalovirus exposure and HLA in healthy donors. Study-wide findings and caveats: The study listed about 150 cytomegalovirus-associated TCR beta chains. Generally TCR sequences proved uncommon, though certain public TCRs appeared in numerous donors. Analysis performed later showed TCR beta chains linked to HLA being more clonally expanded than equally common others.

This CDR3 has 16 residues. Trimming at V came to 6 bases and at J to 2 bases, leaving 13 bases not matched to a gene. CDR1 is SQVTM and CDR2 is ANQGSEA in the germline V gene. Note on this clone: Antigen unknown.

Researchers ran the PCR with 60 Vbeta and 13 Jbeta primers. Data came from immunoSEQ multiplex PCR; TCRdb stores just in-frame clones and leaves some out. This table holds fewer than 130,000 clones, 60% to 85% found once. Sequencing input: PBMCs. V is TRBV29-1 and J is TRBJ1-2, with 9 bases fitting TRBD1. This receptor was obtained from a woman aged 55-70 years in good health and CMV-seropositive. CDR3 DNA sequence: TGCAGCGTGGGGGGTGGGACAGGGCAAACCAACTATGGCTACACCTTC. This codes for CSVGGGTGQTNYGYTF.